This T cell receptor (beta chain) appears in the sequencing data of a study of OX40 agonist ivuxolimab in advanced cancers. Describing the broader study: Ivuxolimab was a fully human IgG2 agonistic monoclonal antibody targeting the costimulatory receptor OX40 (CD134). Intravenous ivuxolimab was administered to patients every 2 weeks at six dose levels: 0.01, 0.1, 0.3, 1.5, 3 and 10 mg/kg. Of the roughly 50 dose-escalation patients, hepatocellular carcinoma was present in around 20, melanoma in some 15, renal cell carcinoma in 9 and head and neck cancer in 9. The dose-escalation cohort was about 83% male with a mean age of approximately 60 years, ranging from about 20 to 80. Patients were allowed to have had prior anti-PD-1, anti-PD-L1 or anti-CTLA-4 therapy, and 40% of the dose-escalation patients had previously received checkpoint inhibitors. Partial responses occurred in three dose-escalation patients, of whom one had hepatocellular carcinoma and two had cutaneous melanoma. Peripheral TCRbeta sequencing was intended to test whether TCR sequence diversity was altered and clonal T-cell expansion was caused by ivuxolimab. The paper reports the monotherapy dose-escalation portion (N of about 50 patients) of the phase I ivuxolimab trial.

Spanning cysteine to phenylalanine, the CDR3 consists of 18 amino acids. This entry keeps only the CDR3 DNA: 54 bases, framed from base 1. V is shortened by 0 bases, J by 2 bases, and the region joining them spans 17 bases. A word on this clone: The antigen it recognizes is unknown. Qualities for individual bases were not recorded, and no much larger clone is one base off.

Genomic DNA was isolated from the sorted cells so that the TCRbeta CDR3 region could be sequenced. TCRbeta CDR3 regions were sequenced using the immunoSEQ Assay. TCRdb obtained this table from immuneACCESS and retained in-frame rearrangements with V and J assigned. These tables miss some clones; where compared with another copy, unresolved V genes account for less than half of the shortfall, and the remainder is unexplained. The sample table holds approximately 58,000 clones, of which more than 70% were seen once. The ten biggest clones cover roughly 3% of the sample. The research as a whole found: Antigen specificity was not determined for the clonally expanded peripheral T cells. Low levels of normalized T-cell clonal expansion were also seen in some patients who did not respond. On average, CD8+ T cells showed more expanded clones than CD4+ T cells after ivuxolimab. At doses of 0.1 to 3.0 mg/kg, clonal expansion of both CD4+ and CD8+ blood T cells was observed from baseline to week 6. In partial responders in the 0.1-3.0 mg/kg groups, normalized peripheral clonal expansion was found to be among the lowest, especially among CD8+ T cells.

The trial excluded patients who had a history of autoimmune disease or who were on systemic immunosuppression. In every dose cohort, peripheral blood was drawn for TCR sequencing at baseline, cycle 4 day 1, and cycle 7 day 1. The samples were drawn from a first-in-human, open-label, multicenter phase I dose-escalation trial of ivuxolimab. The trial enrolled adults with locally advanced or metastatic head and neck squamous cell, hepatocellular, melanoma or renal cell carcinoma. CD4+ and CD8+ T cells were sorted separately from peripheral blood before TCR sequencing. Here the sequenced sample was CD4+ or CD8+ T cells sorted from blood, taken in a trial of the OX40 agonist ivuxolimab. The sequence came from an adult with an advanced solid tumor such as melanoma, head and neck, liver or kidney cancer. The chain joins TRBV23-1 to TRBJ1-3, and perhaps TRBD1 as D gene, on 5 matching bases. TRBV23-1 is marked as an open reading frame, function uncertain. The bases are TGCGCCAGCAGTCAATCAATCAGAACCAAACAGGCTGGAAACACCATATATTTT. It specifies CASSQSIRTKQAGNTIYF.